The clone carrying this T cell receptor beta chain was observed a handful of times. Antigen: not known. The data were taken from a study of response to subunit inactivated influenza vaccine. TCRdb used MiXCR to reprocess the RT-PCR reads, holding one entry per CDR3 protein. The profile covers fewer than 250,000 distinct CDR3 sequences, with 14% appearing a single time and about 26% taken by the ten largest. Regarding the study as a whole: That few new T cells are recruited by each seasonal influenza vaccination was the authors' suggestion.

This clonotype was obtained from a man aged 50 or older who received an inactivated influenza vaccine. The sample here was CD8+ T cells sorted from PBMCs, taken more than 4 days after vaccination.

The CDR3 DNA reads TGTGCCAGCATCGGGGTTACCTCCTACGAGCAGTACTTC. It is translated as CASIGVTSYEQYF. This sequence joins TRBV2 and TRBJ2-7; D might be TRBD2 (5 bases). V was pared by 7 bases and J by 0 bases, with 10 bases between. CDR1 and CDR2 (germline): SNHLY, FYNNEI. This CDR3 comprises 13 residues.